This TCR beta chain was sequenced for a study of T cell responses to AZD1222 COVID-19 vaccine. At the level of the study: Recipients boosted at about 4 weeks or about 12 weeks are pooled.

The study's findings and limits: In the spike-specific TCR repertoire, nearly half reportedly target unmutated variant regions.

Profiling relied on immunoSEQ multiplex PCR, and the TCRdb table lists in-frame clones only, not all of them. The sample has about 100,000 clones, about 93% seen once. On this clone: Its specificity is unknown.

The sample consisted of peripheral blood, taken on day 0 of AZD1222 vaccination. The clonotype comes from an adult in good health.

CDR3 nucleotides: TGTGCCAGCAGCCCGTGGGGAATTAATTCACCCCTCCACTTT. It codes for CASSPWGINSPLHF. The rearrangement links TRBV5-6 to TRBJ1-6, with D uncertain. CDR3 size: 14 residues. Germline CDR1 SGHDT, CDR2 YYEEEE. The germline V and J ends were trimmed by 4 bases and 6 bases, with 11 bases remaining between them.